This paragraph reports one TCR beta chain. Antigen: not known. The V end lost 5 bases, the J end lost 5 bases, and 13 bases lay between the germline ends. Germline lookup yields CDR1 MDHEN and CDR2 SYDVKM. The length of the CDR3 is 13 residues. The PCR was carried out with 60 Vbeta primers and 13 Jbeta primers. Using immunoSEQ multiplex PCR, the repertoire was profiled, and TCRdb retains in-frame clones only, with some absent. The sample lists about 170,000 clones; around three quarters were seen once. This specimen belongs to a study of cytomegalovirus exposure and HLA in healthy donors. Study results and caveats: Whilst most TCR sequences proved rare, a subset of public TCRs occurred across many donors.

This receptor was identified in a woman aged 25 to 39 in good health and CMV-seropositive. Material: PBMCs. The chain recombines TRBV28 with TRBJ2-7, with D unresolved. CDR3 protein: CASSTPLPHEQYF. The CDR3 bases are TGTGCCAGCAGTACACCTCTTCCCCACGAGCAGTACTTC. Looking up the rest from reference TRBV28 and TRBJ2-7 gives the full variable domain: DVKVTQSSRYLVKRTGEKVFLECVQDMDHENMFWYRQDPGLGLRLIYFSYDVKMKEKGDIPEGYSVSREKKERFSLILESASTNQTSMYLCASSTPLPHEQYFGPGTRLTVT.